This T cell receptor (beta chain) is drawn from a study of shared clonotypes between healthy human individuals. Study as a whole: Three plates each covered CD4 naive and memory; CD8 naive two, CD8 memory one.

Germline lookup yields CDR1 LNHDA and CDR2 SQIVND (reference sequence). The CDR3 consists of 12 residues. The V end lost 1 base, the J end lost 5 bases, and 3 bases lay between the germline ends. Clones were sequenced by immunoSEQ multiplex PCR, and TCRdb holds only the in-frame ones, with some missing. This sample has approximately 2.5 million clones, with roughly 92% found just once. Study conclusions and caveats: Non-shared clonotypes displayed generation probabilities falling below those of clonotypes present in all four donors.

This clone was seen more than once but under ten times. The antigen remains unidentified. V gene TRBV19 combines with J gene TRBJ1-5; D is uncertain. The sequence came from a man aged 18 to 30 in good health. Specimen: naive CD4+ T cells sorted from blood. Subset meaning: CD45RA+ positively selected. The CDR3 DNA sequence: TGTGCCAGTAGTATAGTGGATCAGCCCCAGCATTTT. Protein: CASSIVDQPQHF.